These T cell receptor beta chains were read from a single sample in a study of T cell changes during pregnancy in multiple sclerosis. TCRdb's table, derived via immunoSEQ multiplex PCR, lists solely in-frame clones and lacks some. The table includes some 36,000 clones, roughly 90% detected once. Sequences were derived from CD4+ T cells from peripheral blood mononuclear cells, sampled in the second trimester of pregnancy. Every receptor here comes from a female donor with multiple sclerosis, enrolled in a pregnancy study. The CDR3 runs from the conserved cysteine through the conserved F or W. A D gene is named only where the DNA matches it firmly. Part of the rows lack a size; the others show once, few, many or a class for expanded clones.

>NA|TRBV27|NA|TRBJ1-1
CASSLRRGAAEAFF
TGTGCCAGCAGTTTAAGGAGGGGAGCCGCTGAAGCTTTCTTT
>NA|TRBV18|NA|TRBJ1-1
CASSTGSKSTEAFF
TGTGCCAGCTCCACCGGGTCGAAGAGCACTGAAGCTTTCTTT
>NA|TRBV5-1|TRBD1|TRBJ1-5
CASSFEPTGGYQPQHF
TGCGCCAGCAGCTTCGAACCTACAGGGGGCTATCAGCCCCAGCATTTT
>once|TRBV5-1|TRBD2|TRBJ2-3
CASSRGLAGGVTDTQYF
TGCGCCAGCAGCCGGGGACTAGCGGGAGGTGTCACAGATACGCAGTATTTT
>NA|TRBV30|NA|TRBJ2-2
CAWSSGVGTGELFF
TGTGCCTGGAGTTCGGGTGTAGGCACCGGGGAGCTGTTTTTT
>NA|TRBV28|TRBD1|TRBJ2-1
CASSPPLGTGKQFF
TGTGCCAGCAGTCCCCCACTCGGGACAGGGAAGCAGTTCTTC
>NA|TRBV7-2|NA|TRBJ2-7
CASSLMGQNNYEQYF
TGTGCCAGCAGCCTGATGGGGCAGAACAACTACGAGCAGTACTTC
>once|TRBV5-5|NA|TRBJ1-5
CASSFHSNQPQHF
TGTGCCAGCAGCTTCCATAGCAATCAGCCCCAGCATTTT
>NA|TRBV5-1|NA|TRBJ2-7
CASSPHRDPYEQYF
TGCGCCAGCAGCCCCCACAGGGACCCCTACGAGCAGTACTTC
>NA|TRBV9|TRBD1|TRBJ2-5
CASSAGQGQETQYF
TGTGCCAGCAGCGCGGGACAGGGGCAAGAGACCCAGTACTTC
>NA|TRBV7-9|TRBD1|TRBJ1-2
CASSFGDRGTGYTF
TGTGCCAGCAGCTTTGGGGACAGGGGTACGGGCTACACCTTC
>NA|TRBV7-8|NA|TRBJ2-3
CASSLGDRGRTDTQYF
TGTGCCAGCAGCTTAGGGGATCGGGGGAGGACAGATACGCAGTATTTT
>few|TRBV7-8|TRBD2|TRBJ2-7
CASSSPGAGGSYEQYF
TGTGCCAGCAGCTCCCCGGGCGCGGGAGGTTCCTACGAGCAGTACTTC
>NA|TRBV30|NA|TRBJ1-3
CAWSVGEAGNTIYF
TGTGCCTGGAGTGTAGGAGAGGCTGGAAACACCATATATTTT
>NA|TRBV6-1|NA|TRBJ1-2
CASTSDRTAGYGYTF
TGTGCCAGCACATCGGACAGAACGGCGGGCTATGGCTACACCTTC
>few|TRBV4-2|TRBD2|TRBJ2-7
CASSQSGTSSHEQYF
TGTGCCAGCAGCCAATCCGGGACTAGCTCCCACGAGCAGTACTTC
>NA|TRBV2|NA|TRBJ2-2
CASRLDSAGTGELFF
TGTGCCAGCAGGTTGGACAGCGCGGGCACCGGGGAGCTGTTTTTT
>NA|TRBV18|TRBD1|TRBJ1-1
CASSTAGQLSFLYTEAFF
TGTGCCAGCTCAACGGCGGGACAGTTATCCTTTTTATACACTGAAGCTTTCTTT
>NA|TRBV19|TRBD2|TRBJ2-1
CASTPGTSSSAGQFF
TGTGCCAGTACCCCTGGGACTAGCTCTTCTGCCGGGCAGTTCTTC
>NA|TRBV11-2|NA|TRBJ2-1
CASSRMEGLPYNEQFF
TGTGCCAGCAGCCGTATGGAGGGGCTCCCCTACAATGAGCAGTTCTTC
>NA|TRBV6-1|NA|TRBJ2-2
CASRFPPGGELFF
TGTGCCAGTCGTTTCCCCCCGGGCGGGGAGCTGTTTTTT
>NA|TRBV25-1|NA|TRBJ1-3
CASSGQVSGNTIYF
TGTGCCAGCAGTGGACAGGTCTCTGGAAACACCATATATTTT
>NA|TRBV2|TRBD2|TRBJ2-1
CASSETSGRYNEQFF
TGTGCCAGCAGTGAAACTAGCGGGAGGTACAATGAGCAGTTCTTC
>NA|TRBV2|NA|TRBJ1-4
CATTLQGRNEKLFF
TGTGCCACCACACTACAGGGTAGGAATGAAAAACTGTTTTTT
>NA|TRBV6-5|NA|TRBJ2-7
CASSYSYRAYEQYF
TGTGCCAGCAGTTACTCTTACAGGGCCTACGAGCAGTACTTC
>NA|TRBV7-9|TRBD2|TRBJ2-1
CASSSIIGTSKSPNNEQFF
TGTGCCAGCAGCTCTATCATCGGGACTAGTAAATCCCCAAACAATGAGCAGTTCTTC
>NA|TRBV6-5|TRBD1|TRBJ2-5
CASSYDRGKVETQYF
TGTGCCAGCAGTTACGACAGGGGAAAGGTGGAGACCCAGTACTTC
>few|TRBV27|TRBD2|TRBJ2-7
CASKPYGIGGGPEEQYF
TGTGCCAGCAAGCCCTACGGTATCGGGGGGGGCCCAGAAGAGCAGTACTTC
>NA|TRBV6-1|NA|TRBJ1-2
CASSEDPRSYGYTF
TGTGCCAGCAGTGAAGACCCGAGGAGCTATGGCTACACCTTC
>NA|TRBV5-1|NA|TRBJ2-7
CASSLGGLAAYEQYF
TGCGCCAGCAGCTTGGGGGGGCTAGCGGCCTACGAGCAGTACTTC
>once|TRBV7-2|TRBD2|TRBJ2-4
CASSSGLAGVAKNIQYF
TGTGCCAGCAGCTCCGGACTAGCGGGGGTAGCCAAAAACATTCAGTACTTC
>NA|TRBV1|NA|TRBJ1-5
CTSSQETDRADQPQHF
TGCACCAGCAGCCAAGAAACGGACAGGGCTGATCAGCCCCAGCATTTT
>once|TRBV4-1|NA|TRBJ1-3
CASSQDRSAGTGNTIYF
TGCGCCAGCAGCCAAGATCGATCGGCAGGGACTGGAAACACCATATATTTT
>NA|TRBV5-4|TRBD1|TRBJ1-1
CASSLGQGALNTEAFF
TGTGCCAGCAGCTTGGGACAGGGGGCTTTGAACACTGAAGCTTTCTTT
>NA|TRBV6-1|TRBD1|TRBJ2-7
CASGQGTYEQYF
TGTGCCAGCGGACAGGGTACTTACGAGCAGTACTTC
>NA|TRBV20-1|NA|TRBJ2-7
CSASVAYEQYF
TGCAGTGCTAGTGTCGCCTACGAGCAGTACTTC
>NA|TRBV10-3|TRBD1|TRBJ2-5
CAAGTGGGETQYF
TGTGCCGCCGGGACAGGGGGCGGGGAGACCCAGTACTTC
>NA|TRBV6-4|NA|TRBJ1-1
CASSVGEATEAFF
TGTGCCAGCAGTGTCGGAGAGGCGACTGAAGCTTTCTTT
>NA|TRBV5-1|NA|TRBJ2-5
CASSTGYPEGAYF
TGCGCCAGCAGCACAGGTTACCCGGAGGGGGCGTACTTC
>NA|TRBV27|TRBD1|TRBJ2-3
CASRTGQGFTDTQYF
TGTGCCAGCAGGACGGGACAGGGGTTCACAGATACGCAGTATTTT
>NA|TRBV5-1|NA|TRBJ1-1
CASSLVQGWNTEAFF
TGCGCCAGCAGCTTGGTGCAGGGTTGGAACACTGAAGCTTTCTTT
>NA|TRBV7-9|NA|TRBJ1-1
CASSLAQQAFF
TGTGCCAGCAGCTTAGCACAGCAAGCTTTCTTT
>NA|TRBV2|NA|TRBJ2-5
CASNEGETQYF
TGTGCCAGCAACGAGGGAGAGACCCAGTACTTC
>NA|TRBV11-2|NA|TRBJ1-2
CASSPLRGNGYTF
TGTGCCAGCAGCCCACTCAGGGGAAATGGCTACACCTTC
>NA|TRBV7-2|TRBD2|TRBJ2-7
CASSLSSSAGAYEQYF
TGTGCCAGCAGCTTATCATCTTCGGCGGGAGCCTACGAGCAGTACTTC
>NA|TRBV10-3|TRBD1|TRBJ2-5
CAISDSDRAPRETQYF
TGTGCCATCAGTGACTCCGACAGGGCCCCTCGAGAGACCCAGTACTTC
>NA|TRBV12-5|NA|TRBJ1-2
CASGLGYTGSVGYTF
TGTGCTAGTGGTTTGGGGTATACAGGCTCAGTCGGCTACACCTTC
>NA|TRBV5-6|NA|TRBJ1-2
CASSAGVNYGYTF
TGTGCCAGCAGCGCCGGAGTCAACTATGGCTACACCTTC
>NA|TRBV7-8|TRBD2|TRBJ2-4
CASSLARLAGGPSAKNIQYF
TGTGCCAGCAGCTTAGCCCGACTAGCGGGGGGGCCTTCTGCCAAAAACATTCAGTACTTC
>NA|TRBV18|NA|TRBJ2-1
CASSPQADEQFF
TGTGCCAGCTCACCCCAGGCAGATGAGCAGTTCTTC
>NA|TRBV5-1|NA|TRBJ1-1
CASSLEDRGTEAFF
TGCGCCAGCAGCTTGGAGGACCGGGGCACTGAAGCTTTCTTT
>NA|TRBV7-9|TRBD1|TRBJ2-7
CASSEGTAYEQYF
TGTGCCAGCAGCGAGGGGACAGCCTACGAGCAGTACTTC
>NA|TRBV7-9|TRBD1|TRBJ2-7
CASSRGTGTSGEQYF
TGTGCCAGCAGCAGGGGGACAGGCACTTCAGGCGAGCAGTACTTC
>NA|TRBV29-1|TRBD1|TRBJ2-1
CSVGTGGFDEQFF
TGCAGCGTTGGGACAGGGGGTTTCGATGAGCAGTTCTTC
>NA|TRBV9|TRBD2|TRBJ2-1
CASSGKREPYNEQFF
TGTGCCAGCAGCGGGAAGCGGGAGCCATACAATGAGCAGTTCTTC
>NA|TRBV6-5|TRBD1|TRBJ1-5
CASSWGTGDQPQHF
TGTGCCAGCAGTTGGGGGACAGGGGATCAGCCCCAGCATTTT
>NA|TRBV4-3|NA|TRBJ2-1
CASSQDWSRPYNEQFF
TGCGCCAGCAGCCAAGATTGGAGTAGGCCCTACAATGAGCAGTTCTTC
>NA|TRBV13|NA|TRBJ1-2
CASSSGLNYGYTF
TGTGCCAGCAGCTCCGGACTAAACTATGGCTACACCTTC
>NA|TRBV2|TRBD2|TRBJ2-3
CASRTRERGGEDTDTQYF
TGTGCCAGCAGAACAAGGGAGCGGGGGGGCGAGGACACAGATACGCAGTATTTT
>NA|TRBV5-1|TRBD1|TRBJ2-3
CASSRDRTMEDTQYF
TGCGCCAGCAGCAGGGACAGGACCATGGAAGATACGCAGTATTTT